The next 11 T cell receptor beta chains were all read from a single sample in a study of shared clonotypes between healthy human individuals. Only in-frame clones appear in the TCRdb table, and some are missing; sequencing was by immunoSEQ multiplex PCR. This sample has about 2.4 million clones, with around 90% found just once. What was sequenced was naive CD4+ T cells sorted from blood. Subset reported: CD45RA+ positively selected. Receptor source: a man in his late teens or twenties in good health.

The chain uses TRBV9 and TRBJ2-7, with a weak D call TRBD2 (6 bases). Germline V CDR1 and CDR2: SGDLS, YYNGEE. V gave up 3 bases and J gave up 5 bases, with 18 bases separating them. The CDR3 loop spans 15 amino acids. CDR3 residues: CASSGRGFSTDEQYF. The CDR3 DNA reads as TGTGCCAGCAGCGGGCGGGGCTTCAGTACGGACGAGCAGTACTTC.

This rearrangement joins TRBV6-5 to TRBJ2-1; D remains unclear. The length of the CDR3 is 15 residues. The germline V gene encodes CDR1 MNHEY and CDR2 SVGAGI. Trimming removed 7 bases from V and 2 bases from J, with 15 bases in between. CDR3 region: CASIPCMTPYNEQFF. The CDR3, as DNA: TGTGCCAGCATTCCTTGCATGACCCCCTACAATGAGCAGTTCTTC.

V and J are TRBV10-2 and TRBJ1-2; D perhaps matches TRBD1 (6 bases). The germline V gene encodes CDR1 WSHSY and CDR2 SAAADI. V was shortened by 2 bases and J by 14 bases, with 18 bases between the two germline ends. CDR3 length: 13 residues. The CDR3: CASSEGIGQLGTF. CDR3 bases: TGCGCCAGCAGTGAGGGGATCGGACAGCTTGGAACCTTC.

V gene TRBV6-1 combines with J gene TRBJ2-1, with 10 bases that match TRBD1. The trim removed 5 bases at V and 8 bases at J, leaving 9 bases unmatched. Germline V gene sequence: CDR1 MNHNS, CDR2 SASEGT. The CDR3 loop spans 15 amino acids. CDR3: CASSLPGTGVDEQFF. CDR3 in DNA: TGTGCCAGCAGTCTCCCCGGGACAGGGGTGGATGAGCAGTTCTTC.

The gene calls are TRBV30 and TRBJ1-1; a possible D gene is TRBD1 (5 bases). This CDR3 is built from 14 residues. Trimming took off 1 base at V and 0 bases at J, with 9 bases between the two ends. The germline CDR1 and CDR2 sequences are GTSNPN and SVGIG (reference sequence). CDR3 amino acids: CAWSAGRMNTEAFF. CDR3 coding DNA: TGTGCCTGGAGTGCAGGGCGAATGAACACTGAAGCTTTCTTT.

Points on this clone: This sample also contains other DNA sequences that code for the same CDR3. This chain joins TRBV19 and TRBJ2-3; D not resolved. The germline V and J ends were trimmed by 2 bases and 0 bases, with 6 bases remaining between them. CDR3 length: 14 residues. CDR1 LNHDA and CDR2 SQIVND come from the germline V gene (reference sequence). The CDR3 DNA reads as TGTGCCAGTAGTATAAGTTTTAGCACAGATACGCAGTATTTT. As protein: CASSISFSTDTQYF.

The chain uses TRBV30 and TRBJ1-4, with 7 bases identical to TRBD1. Germline V lookup: CDR1 GTSNPN, CDR2 SVGIG (reference sequence). CDR3 size: 13 residues. Trimming removed 1 base from V and 8 bases from J; junction bases left unmatched: 4. The CDR3 bases are TGTGCCTGGAGTGCAGGGACAGTAGAAAAACTGTTTTTT. Translation gives CAWSAGTVEKLFF.

The J gene is TRBJ2-1, the V gene TRBV6-5; 10 positions agree with TRBD2. CDR3 length: 15 residues. The V and J ends lost 7 bases and 4 bases, in that order; junction bases with no gene match: 7. Germline lookup yields CDR1 MNHEY and CDR2 SVGAGI. CDR3 region: CASTPTSGFYNEQFF. The DNA of the CDR3 is TGTGCCAGCACTCCGACTAGCGGGTTTTACAATGAGCAGTTCTTC.

The genes are TRBV6-1 and TRBJ2-7; 13 positions match TRBD2. This CDR3 spans 16 amino acids. V was pared by 3 bases and J by 3 bases, with 5 bases of the junction left unmatched. Germline loops: CDR1 MNHNS, CDR2 SASEGT. CDR3 sequence: CASSDAGLAGDYEQYF. DNA of the CDR3: TGTGCCAGCAGTGACGCCGGACTAGCGGGAGACTACGAGCAGTACTTC.

The chain couples TRBV5-4 to TRBJ2-7; the D gene is possibly TRBD1 (5 bases). Looked up from germline, CDR1 is SGHNT and CDR2 is YYREEE (reference sequence). V gave up 1 base and J gave up 5 bases, with 13 bases separating them. The CDR3 spans 14 residues. CDR3 nucleotides: TGTGCCAGCAGCTTGTTTAGTGACAGACACGAGCAGTACTTC. Encoded protein: CASSLFSDRHEQYF.

V gene TRBV6-4 combines with J gene TRBJ2-7, with TRBD1 matching over 9 bases. The J segment lost 5 bases and the V segment lost 5 bases, leaving 4 bases of the junction unmatched. Germline V gives CDR1 MRHNA, CDR2 SNTAGT. The CDR3 runs to 13 residues. This CDR3 is CASSRDREDEQYF. Here the CDR3 DNA reads TGTGCCAGCAGTCGGGACAGGGAGGACGAGCAGTACTTC.